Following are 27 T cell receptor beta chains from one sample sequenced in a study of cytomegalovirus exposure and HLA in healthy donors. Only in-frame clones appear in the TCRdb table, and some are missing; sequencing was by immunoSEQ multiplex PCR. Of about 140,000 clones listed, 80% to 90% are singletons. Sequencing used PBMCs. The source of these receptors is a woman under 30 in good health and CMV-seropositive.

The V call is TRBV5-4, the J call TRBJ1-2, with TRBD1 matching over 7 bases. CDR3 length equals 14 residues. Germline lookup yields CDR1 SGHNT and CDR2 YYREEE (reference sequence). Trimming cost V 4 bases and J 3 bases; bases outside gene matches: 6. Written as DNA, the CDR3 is TGTGCCAGCAGCCAGACAGGGATCGACTATGGCTACACCTTC. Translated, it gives CASSQTGIDYGYTF.

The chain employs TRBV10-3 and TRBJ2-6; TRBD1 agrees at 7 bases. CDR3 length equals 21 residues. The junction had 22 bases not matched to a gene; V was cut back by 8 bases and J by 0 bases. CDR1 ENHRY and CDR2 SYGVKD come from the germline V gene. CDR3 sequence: CAIGEGVLTGDSLSGANVLTF. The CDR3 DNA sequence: TGTGCCATCGGAGAAGGGGTATTAACAGGGGATTCCCTCTCTGGGGCCAACGTCCTGACTTTC.

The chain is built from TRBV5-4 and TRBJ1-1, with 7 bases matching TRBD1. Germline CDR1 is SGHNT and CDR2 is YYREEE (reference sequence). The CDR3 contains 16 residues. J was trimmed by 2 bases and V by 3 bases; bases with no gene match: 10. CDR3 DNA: TGTGCCAGCAGCTCCTACCTCGGACAGGATAACACTGAAGCTTTCTTT. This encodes CASSSYLGQDNTEAFF.

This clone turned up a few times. CDR3 DNA: TGTGCCAGCAGCGCGGGGCGGGCCTCGGAGGGTGGCTACACCTTC. Encoded protein: CASSAGRASEGGYTF. The chain joins TRBV7-3 to TRBJ1-2; a weak D match, TRBD1 (5 bases). V shed 5 bases and J shed 7 bases, with 20 bases lying between them. Germline CDR1 is SGHTA and CDR2 is FQGTGA. The CDR3 length is 15 residues.

The CDR3 region has the DNA TGTGCCAGCTCACCACGTTGGACTAGCATCGCCGGGGAGCTGTTTTTT. Protein: CASSPRWTSIAGELFF. The chain employs TRBV18 and TRBJ2-2; 8 bases agree with TRBD2. The J segment lost 6 bases and the V segment lost 1 base, leaving 7 bases of the junction unmatched. This CDR3 region has 16 residues. The V gene's germline CDR1 is KGHSH and CDR2 LQKENI.

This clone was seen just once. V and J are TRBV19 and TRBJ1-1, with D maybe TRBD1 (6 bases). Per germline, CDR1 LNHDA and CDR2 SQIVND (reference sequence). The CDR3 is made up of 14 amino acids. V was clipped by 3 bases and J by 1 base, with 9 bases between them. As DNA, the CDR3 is TGTGCCAGTAGTATGGACAGATGGAACACTGAAGCTTTCTTT. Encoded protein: CASSMDRWNTEAFF.

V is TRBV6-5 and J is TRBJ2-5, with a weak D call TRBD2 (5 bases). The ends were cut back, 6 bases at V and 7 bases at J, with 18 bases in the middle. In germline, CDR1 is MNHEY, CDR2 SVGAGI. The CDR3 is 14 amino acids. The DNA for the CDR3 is TGTGCCAGCAGCCGACCGGGGAGAGTAGGGACCCAGTACTTC. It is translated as CASSRPGRVGTQYF.

The CDR3 is CASSRGGANQPQHF. The CDR3 region has the DNA TGTGCCAGCAGTAGAGGGGGCGCGAATCAGCCCCAGCATTTT. The genes are TRBV6-5 and TRBJ1-5, with 7 bases matching TRBD1. The trim removed 5 bases at V and 4 bases at J, leaving 5 bases unmatched. The CDR3 spans 14 residues. Germline V lookup: CDR1 MNHEY, CDR2 SVGAGI.

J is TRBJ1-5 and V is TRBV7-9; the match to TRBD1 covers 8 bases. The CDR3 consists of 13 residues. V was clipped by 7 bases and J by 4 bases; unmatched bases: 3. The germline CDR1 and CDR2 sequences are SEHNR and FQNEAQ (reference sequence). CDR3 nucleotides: TGTGCCAGCACCCGGACAGGGAATCAGCCCCAGCATTTT. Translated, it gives CASTRTGNQPQHF.

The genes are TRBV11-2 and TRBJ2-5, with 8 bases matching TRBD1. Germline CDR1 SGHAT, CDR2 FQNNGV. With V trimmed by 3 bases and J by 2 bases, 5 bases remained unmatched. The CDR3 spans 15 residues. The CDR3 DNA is TGTGCCAGCAGCTTGATGACAGGGGCTCAAGAGACCCAGTACTTC. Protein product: CASSLMTGAQETQYF.

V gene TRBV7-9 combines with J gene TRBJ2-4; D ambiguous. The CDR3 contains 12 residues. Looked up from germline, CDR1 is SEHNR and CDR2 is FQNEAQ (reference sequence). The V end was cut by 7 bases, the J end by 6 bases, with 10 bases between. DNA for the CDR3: TGTGCCAGCACCCTAGACTCAAACATTCAGTACTTC. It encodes CASTLDSNIQYF.

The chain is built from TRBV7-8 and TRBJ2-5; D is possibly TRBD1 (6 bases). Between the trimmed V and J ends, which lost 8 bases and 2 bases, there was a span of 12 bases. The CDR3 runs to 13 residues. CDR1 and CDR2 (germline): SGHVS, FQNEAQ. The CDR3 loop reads CASRGRGQETQYF. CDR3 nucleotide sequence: TGTGCCAGCCGGGGCAGGGGACAAGAGACCCAGTACTTC.

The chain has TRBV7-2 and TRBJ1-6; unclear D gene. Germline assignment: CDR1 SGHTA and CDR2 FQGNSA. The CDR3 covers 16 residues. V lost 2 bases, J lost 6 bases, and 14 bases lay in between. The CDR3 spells CASSLSRRPSNSPLHF. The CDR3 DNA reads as TGTGCCAGCAGCTTATCCCGCAGGCCGAGTAATTCACCCCTCCACTTT.

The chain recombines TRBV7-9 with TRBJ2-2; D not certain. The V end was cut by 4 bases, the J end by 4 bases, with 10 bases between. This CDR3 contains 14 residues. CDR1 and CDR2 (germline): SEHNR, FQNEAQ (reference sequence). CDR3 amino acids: CASSYTVGTGELFF. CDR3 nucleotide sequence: TGTGCCAGCAGCTACACAGTGGGCACCGGGGAGCTGTTTTTT.

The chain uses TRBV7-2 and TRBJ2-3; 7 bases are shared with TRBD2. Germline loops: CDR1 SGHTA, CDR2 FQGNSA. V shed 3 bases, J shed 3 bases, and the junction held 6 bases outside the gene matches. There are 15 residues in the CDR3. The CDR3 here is CASSLGGVWTDTQYF. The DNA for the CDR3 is TGTGCCAGCAGCTTGGGGGGGGTTTGGACAGATACGCAGTATTTT.

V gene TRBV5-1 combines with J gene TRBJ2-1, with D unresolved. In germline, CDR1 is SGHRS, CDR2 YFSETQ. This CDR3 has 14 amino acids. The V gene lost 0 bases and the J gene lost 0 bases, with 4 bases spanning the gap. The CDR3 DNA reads TGCGCCAGCAGCTTGGGCAGCTCCTACAATGAGCAGTTCTTC. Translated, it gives CASSLGSSYNEQFF.

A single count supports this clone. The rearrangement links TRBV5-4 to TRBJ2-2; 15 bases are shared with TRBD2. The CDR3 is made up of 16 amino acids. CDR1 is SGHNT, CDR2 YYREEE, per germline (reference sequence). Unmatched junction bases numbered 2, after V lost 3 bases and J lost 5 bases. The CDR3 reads CASSSGLAGGTGELFF. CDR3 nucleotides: TGTGCCAGCAGCTCGGGACTAGCGGGAGGAACCGGGGAGCTGTTTTTT.

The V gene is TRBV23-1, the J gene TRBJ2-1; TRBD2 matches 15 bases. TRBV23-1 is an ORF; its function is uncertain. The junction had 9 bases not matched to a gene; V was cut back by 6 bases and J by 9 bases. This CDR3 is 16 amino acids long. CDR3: CASSTWTSGRDGEQFF. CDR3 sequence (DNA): TGCGCCAGCAGCACATGGACTAGCGGGAGGGATGGTGAGCAGTTCTTC.

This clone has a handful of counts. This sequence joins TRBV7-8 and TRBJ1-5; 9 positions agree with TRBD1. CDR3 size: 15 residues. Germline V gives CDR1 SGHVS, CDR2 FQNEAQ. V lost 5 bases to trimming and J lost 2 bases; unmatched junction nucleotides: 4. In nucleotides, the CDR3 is TGTGCCAGCAGCCACCGGGACAGGGGCAATCAGCCCCAGCATTTT. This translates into CASSHRDRGNQPQHF. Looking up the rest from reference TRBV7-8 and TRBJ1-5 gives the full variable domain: GAGVSQSPRYKVAKRGQDVALRCDPISGHVSLFWYQQALGQGPEFLTYFQNEAQLDKSGLPSDRFFAERPEGSVSTLKIQRTQQEDSAVYLCASSHRDRGNQPQHFGDGTRLSIL.

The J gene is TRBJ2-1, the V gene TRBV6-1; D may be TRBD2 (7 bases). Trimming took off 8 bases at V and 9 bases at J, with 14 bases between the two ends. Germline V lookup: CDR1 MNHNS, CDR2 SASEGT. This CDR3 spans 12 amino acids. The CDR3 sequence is CASERGGLEQFF. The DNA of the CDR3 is TGTGCCAGCGAAAGGGGGGGGCTTGAGCAGTTCTTC.

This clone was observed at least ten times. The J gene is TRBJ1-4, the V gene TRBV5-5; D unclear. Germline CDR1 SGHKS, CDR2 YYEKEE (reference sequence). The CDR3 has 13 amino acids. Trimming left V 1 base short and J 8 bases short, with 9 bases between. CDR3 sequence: CASSLPGKEKLFF. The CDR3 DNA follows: TGTGCCAGCAGCTTGCCAGGAAAAGAAAAACTGTTTTTT.

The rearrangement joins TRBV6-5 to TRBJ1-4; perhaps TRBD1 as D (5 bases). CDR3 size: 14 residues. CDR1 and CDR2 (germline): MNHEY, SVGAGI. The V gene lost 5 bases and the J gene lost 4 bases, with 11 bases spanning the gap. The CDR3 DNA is TGTGCCAGCAGTGCGGGGACTGATAATGAAAAACTGTTTTTT. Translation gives CASSAGTDNEKLFF.

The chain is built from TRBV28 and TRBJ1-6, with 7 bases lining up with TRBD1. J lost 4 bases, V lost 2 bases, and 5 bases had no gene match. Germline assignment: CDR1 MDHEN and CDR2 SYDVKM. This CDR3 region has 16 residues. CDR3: CASSLIQGQYNSPLHF. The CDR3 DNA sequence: TGTGCCAGCAGTTTAATACAGGGACAGTATAATTCACCCCTCCACTTT.

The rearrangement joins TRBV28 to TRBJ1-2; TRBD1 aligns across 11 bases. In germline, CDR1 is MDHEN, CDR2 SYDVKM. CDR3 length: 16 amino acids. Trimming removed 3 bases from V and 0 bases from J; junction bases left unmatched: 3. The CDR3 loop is CASSFGTGGPNYGYTF. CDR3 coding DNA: TGTGCCAGCAGTTTCGGGACAGGGGGGCCTAACTATGGCTACACCTTC.

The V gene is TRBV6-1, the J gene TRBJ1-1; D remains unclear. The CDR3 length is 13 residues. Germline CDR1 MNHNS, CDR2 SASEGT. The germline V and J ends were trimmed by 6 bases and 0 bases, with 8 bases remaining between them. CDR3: CASRASVNTEAFF. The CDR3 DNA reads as TGTGCCAGCAGGGCTTCTGTGAACACTGAAGCTTTCTTT.

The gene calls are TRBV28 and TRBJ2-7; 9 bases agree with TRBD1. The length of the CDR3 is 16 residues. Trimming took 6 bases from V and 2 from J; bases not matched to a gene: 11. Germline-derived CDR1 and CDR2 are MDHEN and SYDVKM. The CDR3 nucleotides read TGTGCCAGCAGACGCCCTCCGGGACAGGGAACCTACGAGCAGTACTTC. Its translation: CASRRPPGQGTYEQYF.

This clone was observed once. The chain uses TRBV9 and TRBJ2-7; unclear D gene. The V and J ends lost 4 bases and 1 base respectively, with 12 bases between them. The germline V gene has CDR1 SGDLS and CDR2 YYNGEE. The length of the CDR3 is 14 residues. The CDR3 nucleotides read TGTGCCAGCAGCAGAACGACTGCATCCTACGAGCAGTACTTC. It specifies CASSRTTASYEQYF. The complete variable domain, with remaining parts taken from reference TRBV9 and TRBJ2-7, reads DSGVTQTPKHLITATGQRVTLRCSPRSGDLSVYWYQQSLDQGLQFLIQYYNGEERAKGNILERFSAQQFPDLHSELNLSSLELGDSALYFCASSRTTASYEQYFGPGTRLTVT.